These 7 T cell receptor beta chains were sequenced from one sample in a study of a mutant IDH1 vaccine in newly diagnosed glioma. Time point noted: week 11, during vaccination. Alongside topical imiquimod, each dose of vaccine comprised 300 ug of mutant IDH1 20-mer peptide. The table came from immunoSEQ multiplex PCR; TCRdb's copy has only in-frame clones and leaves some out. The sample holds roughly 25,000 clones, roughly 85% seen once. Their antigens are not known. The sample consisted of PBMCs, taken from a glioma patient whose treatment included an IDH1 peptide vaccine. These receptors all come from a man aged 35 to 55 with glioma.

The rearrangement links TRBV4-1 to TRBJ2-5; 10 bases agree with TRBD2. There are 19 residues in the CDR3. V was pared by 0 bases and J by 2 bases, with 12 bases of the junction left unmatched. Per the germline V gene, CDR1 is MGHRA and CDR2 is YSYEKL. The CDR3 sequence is CASSQEPPTSGKLQETQYF. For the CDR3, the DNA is TGCGCCAGCAGCCAAGAACCCCCTACTAGCGGGAAGCTTCAAGAGACCCAGTACTTC.

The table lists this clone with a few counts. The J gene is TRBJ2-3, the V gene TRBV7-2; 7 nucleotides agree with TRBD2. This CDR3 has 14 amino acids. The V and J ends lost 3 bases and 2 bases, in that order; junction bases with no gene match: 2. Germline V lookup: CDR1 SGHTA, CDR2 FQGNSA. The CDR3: CASSFSGITDTQYF. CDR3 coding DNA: TGTGCCAGCAGCTTCAGCGGGATCACAGATACGCAGTATTTT. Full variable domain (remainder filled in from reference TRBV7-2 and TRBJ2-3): GAGVSQSPSNKVTEKGKDVELRCDPISGHTALYWYRQSLGQGLEFLIYFQGNSAPDKSGLPSDRFSAERTGGSVSTLTIQRTQQEDSAVYLCASSFSGITDTQYFGPGTRLTVL.

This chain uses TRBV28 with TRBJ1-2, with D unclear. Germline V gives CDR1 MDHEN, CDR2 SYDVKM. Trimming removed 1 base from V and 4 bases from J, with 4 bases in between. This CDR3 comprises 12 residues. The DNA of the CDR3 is TGTGCCAGCAGTTTATTGGGCTATGGCTACACCTTC. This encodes CASSLLGYGYTF.

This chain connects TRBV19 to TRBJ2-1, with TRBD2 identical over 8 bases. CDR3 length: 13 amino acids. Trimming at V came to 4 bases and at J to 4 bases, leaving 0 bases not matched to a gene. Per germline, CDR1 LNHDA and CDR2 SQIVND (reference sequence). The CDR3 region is CASSSGRYNEQFF. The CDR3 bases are TGTGCCAGTAGTAGCGGGAGGTACAATGAGCAGTTCTTC.

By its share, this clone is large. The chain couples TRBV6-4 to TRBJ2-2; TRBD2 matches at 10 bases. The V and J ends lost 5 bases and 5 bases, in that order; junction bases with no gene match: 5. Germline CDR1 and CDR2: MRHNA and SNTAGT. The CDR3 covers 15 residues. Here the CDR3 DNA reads TGTGCCAGCAGTCGGCTAGCGGGAGAGACCGGGGAGCTGTTTTTT. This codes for CASSRLAGETGELFF.

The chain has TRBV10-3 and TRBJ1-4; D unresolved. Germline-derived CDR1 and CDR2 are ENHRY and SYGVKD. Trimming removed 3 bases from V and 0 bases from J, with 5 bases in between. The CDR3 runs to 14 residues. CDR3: CAISDLATNEKLFF. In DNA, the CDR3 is TGTGCCATCAGTGACTTGGCAACTAATGAAAAACTGTTTTTT.

The CDR3 protein is CASGQGRTGYNVLTF. In DNA, the CDR3 is TGTGCTAGTGGTCAAGGAAGGACAGGTTACAACGTCCTGACTTTC. The V gene is TRBV12-5, the J gene TRBJ2-6, with 7 bases identical to TRBD1. Germline values: CDR1 LGHNT, CDR2 FRNRAP. CDR3 size: 15 residues. V lost 5 bases to trimming and J lost 9 bases; unmatched junction nucleotides: 10.